Listed here is a single T cell receptor beta chain. Antigen unknown. These data originate in a study of T cells after yellow fever vaccination. Overall study findings and caveats: The secondary T-cell response peaked on day 5, not day 15, but was weaker.

TCRdb fed the 5' RACE reads into MiXCR, producing one record per CDR3 protein. The sample has 450,000 to 600,000 distinct CDR3 sequences, about 14% seen once; the top ten hold over 13%. Per the germline V gene, CDR1 is SQVTM and CDR2 is ANQGSEA. V was pared by 7 bases and J by 4 bases, with 16 bases between. The CDR3 extends over 14 amino acids. This specimen was PBMCs, taken on the day of the yellow fever booster vaccination. The chain has TRBV29-1 and TRBJ2-2; D not certain. The TCR originated in a man younger than 45 who received the YFV17D yellow fever vaccine. In DNA, the CDR3 is TGCAGCGCCAAGGATAATCCTAGCACCGGGGAGCTGTTTTTT. Protein sequence: CSAKDNPSTGELFF.